The 10 T cell receptor beta chains listed next were all sequenced from one sample in a study of CD8 T cells in Susac syndrome. When the RNA was reverse transcribed, random hexamers were used with an input of roughly 0.45 to 1 ug. TCRdb ran MiXCR on the immunoSEQ multiplex PCR reads and lists one entry per CDR3 protein. The sample holds tens of thousands of distinct CDR3 sequences, about 96% seen once. The sequenced sample consisted of CD8+ T cells from PBMCs. The receptors here all came from a human donor with Susac syndrome.

The J gene is TRBJ2-7, the V gene TRBV5-6, with 13 bases matching TRBD2. After removal of 2 bases from V and 1 base from J, the junction contained 3 bases not matched to a gene. The CDR3 covers 16 residues. Germline loops: CDR1 SGHDT, CDR2 YYEEEE. CDR3 region: CASSFRTSGRSYEQYF. For the CDR3, the DNA is TGTGCCAGCAGCTTCAGGACTAGCGGGAGATCCTACGAGCAGTACTTC.

This sequence joins TRBV7-9 and TRBJ1-1; D is possibly TRBD1 (5 bases). The germline V and J ends were trimmed by 5 bases and 1 base, with 8 bases remaining between them. The CDR3 sequence is 13 residues long. CDR1 is SEHNR, CDR2 FQNEAQ, per germline (reference sequence). The CDR3 DNA reads TGTGCCAGCAGCGATACAGGGAACACTGAAGCTTTCTTT. This sequence encodes CASSDTGNTEAFF.

The chain recombines TRBV30 with TRBJ1-5; 9 bases are shared with TRBD1. The CDR3 has 14 amino acids. The V gene's germline CDR1 is GTSNPN and CDR2 SVGIG (reference sequence). Trimming cost V 3 bases and J 5 bases; bases outside gene matches: 5. CDR3 loop: CAWRGTGQDQPQHF. The CDR3 nucleotides read TGTGCCTGGAGGGGGACAGGGCAGGATCAGCCCCAGCATTTT.

The rearrangement joins TRBV4-3 to TRBJ1-1; no reliable D call. Germline CDR1 is LGHNA and CDR2 is YSLEER. V was pared by 3 bases and J by 1 base, with 6 bases between. CDR3 size: 13 residues. The CDR3 loop is CASSHTRNTEAFF. In nucleotides, the CDR3 is TGCGCCAGCAGCCACACAAGGAACACTGAAGCTTTCTTT.

The CDR3 DNA follows: TGCAGTGCGGCGGAATCTGGGGCCAACGTCCTGACTTTC. It codes for CSAAESGANVLTF. V gene TRBV20-1 combines with J gene TRBJ2-6; D gene unclear. The CDR3 is 13 amino acids. V was clipped by 6 bases and J by 1 base, with 7 bases between them. From germline, CDR1 is DFQATT and CDR2 SNEGSKA (reference sequence).

The chain employs TRBV24-1 and TRBJ1-5; 9 bases fit TRBD1. Trimming removed 7 bases from V and 7 bases from J; junction bases left unmatched: 4. Germline V gene data show CDR1 as KGHDR and CDR2 as SFDVKD. The CDR3 length is 13 residues. CDR3 sequence: CATRQGAGQPQHF. CDR3 sequence (DNA): TGTGCCACCAGACAGGGGGCAGGGCAGCCCCAGCATTTT.

The V and J genes are TRBV5-6 and TRBJ1-6; D remains unclear. The CDR3 spans 14 residues. Germline lookup yields CDR1 SGHDT and CDR2 YYEEEE. Trimming took off 4 bases at V and 6 bases at J, with 11 bases between the two ends. CDR3 coding DNA: TGTGCCAGCAGCCGGGCCCTATCTAATTCACCCCTCCACTTT. Protein: CASSRALSNSPLHF.

This clonotype was observed once. The CDR3 here is CSVPGQILTDTQYF. CDR3 bases: TGCAGCGTTCCCGGACAGATTCTCACAGATACGCAGTATTTT. The V and J genes are TRBV29-1 and TRBJ2-3, with D perhaps matching TRBD1 (6 bases). Germline lookup yields CDR1 SQVTM and CDR2 ANQGSEA. V was shortened by 5 bases and J by 2 bases, with 14 bases between the two germline ends. The CDR3 is made up of 14 amino acids.

Only one count was recorded for this clonotype. The chain employs TRBV29-1 and TRBJ2-2, with 11 bases lining up with TRBD1. CDR3 length equals 13 residues. CDR1 SQVTM and CDR2 ANQGSEA come from the germline V gene. V lost 6 bases, J lost 6 bases, and 3 bases stayed unmatched. The CDR3 sequence is CSVGTGGSGELFF. The CDR3 nucleotides read TGCAGCGTAGGGACAGGGGGATCCGGGGAGCTGTTTTTT.

The CDR3 reads CASGFSLVDTQYF. CDR3 bases: TGTGCTAGTGGTTTCTCTCTGGTAGATACGCAGTATTTT. The chain carries TRBV12-5 and TRBJ2-3; D remains ambiguous. The CDR3 loop spans 13 amino acids. Per germline, CDR1 LGHNT and CDR2 FRNRAP. Trimming removed 3 bases from V and 5 bases from J, with 9 bases in between.